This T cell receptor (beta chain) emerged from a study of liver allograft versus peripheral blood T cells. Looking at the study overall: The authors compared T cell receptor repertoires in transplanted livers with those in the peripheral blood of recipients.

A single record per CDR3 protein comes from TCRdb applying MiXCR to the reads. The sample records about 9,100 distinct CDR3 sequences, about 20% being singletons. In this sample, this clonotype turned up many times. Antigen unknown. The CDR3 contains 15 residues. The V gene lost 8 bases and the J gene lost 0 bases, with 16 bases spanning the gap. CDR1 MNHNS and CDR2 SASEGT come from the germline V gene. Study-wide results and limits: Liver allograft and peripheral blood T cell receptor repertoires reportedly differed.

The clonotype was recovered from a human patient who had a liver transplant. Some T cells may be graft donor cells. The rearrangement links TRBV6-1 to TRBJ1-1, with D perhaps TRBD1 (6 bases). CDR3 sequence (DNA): TGTGCCAGCGGCTCAGGACAGACGATGAACACTGAAGCTTTCTTT. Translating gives CASGSGQTMNTEAFF.